Listed here are 30 T cell receptor beta chains from one sample, sequenced in a study of immune cell composition in non-small cell lung cancer. Sequenced by immunoSEQ multiplex PCR; TCRdb stores in-frame clones only, minus some. The sample lists under 3,000 clones, about 76% seen once, with around 13% in the top ten. Input material: lung tumor tissue. The receptor source for this set is a human donor with non-small cell lung cancer.

The table lists this clone with a count of one. The chain combines TRBV19 with TRBJ2-5; a weak D match, TRBD2 (5 bases). The CDR3 consists of 16 residues. CDR1 LNHDA and CDR2 SQIVND come from the germline V gene (reference sequence). Trimming removed 5 bases from V and 3 bases from J, with 19 bases in between. The CDR3, as DNA: TGTGCCAGTAGTTCTCAGAATCGGGCCGGGAAAGAGACCCAGTACTTC. This sequence encodes CASSSQNRAGKETQYF.

This chain connects TRBV19 to TRBJ2-2, with 8 bases fitting TRBD1. The CDR3 sequence is 14 residues long. After removal of 3 bases from V and 7 bases from J, the junction contained 4 bases not matched to a gene. Germline assignment: CDR1 LNHDA and CDR2 SQIVND (reference sequence). The CDR3 nucleotides are TGTGCCAGTAGTATGGACAGGGCAGTCGGGGAGCTGTTTTTT. Translated, it gives CASSMDRAVGELFF.

By share, this clone ranks as large. The CDR3 region is CASRRQETQYF. CDR3 coding DNA: TGTGCCAGCAGGCGACAGGAGACCCAGTACTTC. The J gene is TRBJ2-5, the V gene TRBV2; TRBD1 might be the D (5 bases). CDR1 is SNHLY and CDR2 is FYNNEI in the germline V gene. The CDR3 sequence is 11 residues long. Between the trimmed V and J ends, which lost 6 bases and 5 bases, there was a span of 7 bases.

The chain couples TRBV6-5 to TRBJ1-6; no firm D call. Germline V gene lookup returns CDR1 MNHEY and CDR2 SVGAGI. The CDR3 sequence is 16 residues long. Between the trimmed V and J ends, which lost 0 bases and 0 bases, there was a span of 6 bases. The CDR3 region is CASSYSERSYNSPLHF. DNA for the CDR3: TGTGCCAGCAGTTACTCAGAGCGCTCCTATAATTCACCCCTCCACTTT.

This sequence joins TRBV27 and TRBJ2-2, with 8 positions matching TRBD2. V dropped 4 bases and J dropped 4; count of bases not matched to a gene: 8. Germline lookup yields CDR1 MNHEY and CDR2 SMNVEV (reference sequence). This CDR3 is built from 16 residues. CDR3 sequence reads: CASSYSSGGPTGELFF. In DNA form, the CDR3 reads TGTGCCAGCAGTTATTCCAGCGGGGGCCCCACCGGGGAGCTGTTTTTT.

The J gene is TRBJ2-1, the V gene TRBV27, with a weak D call TRBD2 (6 bases). Trimming cost V 3 bases and J 9 bases, with 12 bases left between them. This CDR3 has 13 amino acids. CDR1 MNHEY and CDR2 SMNVEV come from the germline V gene (reference sequence). CDR3 sequence: CASSFVGGGEQFF. DNA for the CDR3: TGTGCCAGCAGTTTTGTGGGGGGTGGTGAGCAGTTCTTC.

The V and J genes are TRBV19 and TRBJ2-7, with TRBD1 matching 12 bases. Looked up from germline, CDR1 is LNHDA and CDR2 is SQIVND (reference sequence). Trimming at V came to 5 bases and at J to 0 bases, leaving 5 bases not matched to a gene. This CDR3 has 16 residues. The CDR3 region has the DNA TGTGCCAGTAGTCCGAGGGACAGGGGGCTCTCCTACGAGCAGTACTTC. The encoded protein is CASSPRDRGLSYEQYF.

This sequence joins TRBV6-5 and TRBJ2-1; 11 positions match TRBD2. The germline V gene encodes CDR1 MNHEY and CDR2 SVGAGI. CDR3 length: 13 amino acids. V lost 6 bases and J lost 13; bases outside the gene matches: 8. The CDR3 sequence is CASRTLAGGQQFF. For the CDR3, the DNA is TGTGCCAGCAGGACGCTAGCGGGGGGCCAACAGTTCTTC.

This clone was counted once. Written as DNA, the CDR3 is TGTGCCAGCGGGACAGGGGTTAGTCAAGAGACCCAGTACTTC. Amino acids: CASGTGVSQETQYF. V gene TRBV6-5 combines with J gene TRBJ2-5, with TRBD1 identical over 10 bases. Germline assignment: CDR1 MNHEY and CDR2 SVGAGI. The CDR3 spans 14 residues. V lost 8 bases and J lost 2; bases outside the gene matches: 5.

In DNA, the CDR3 is TGTGCCATCAGTGAGTCGACAGGGTACGAGCAGTACTTC. This gives the protein CAISESTGYEQYF. The V call is TRBV10-3, the J call TRBJ2-7; 7 positions agree with TRBD1. The CDR3 loop spans 13 amino acids. CDR1 and CDR2 from the germline V gene are ENHRY and SYGVKD. V trimming: 0 bases; J trimming: 4 bases; junction bases outside the gene matches: 0.

The chain links TRBV7-2 to TRBJ2-7, with 10 bases matching TRBD1. The V segment lost 0 bases and the J segment 2 bases; nucleotides outside the gene matches: 1. This CDR3 comprises 15 residues. The germline V gene encodes CDR1 SGHTA and CDR2 FQGNSA. CDR3 sequence: CASSLAGTGAYEQYF. CDR3 in DNA: TGTGCCAGCAGCTTAGCCGGGACAGGGGCCTACGAGCAGTACTTC. The entire variable domain, with the rest obtained from reference TRBV7-2 and TRBJ2-7, is as follows: GAGVSQSPSNKVTEKGKDVELRCDPISGHTALYWYRQSLGQGLEFLIYFQGNSAPDKSGLPSDRFSAERTGGSVSTLTIQRTQQEDSAVYLCASSLAGTGAYEQYFGPGTRLTVT.

The chain recombines TRBV7-3 with TRBJ2-2, with 13 bases matching TRBD2. The CDR3 contains 19 residues. V lost 4 bases to trimming and J lost 6 bases; unmatched junction nucleotides: 14. Germline V gene data show CDR1 as SGHTA and CDR2 as FQGTGA. CDR3 DNA sequence: TGTGCCAGCAGCTCTACCGCCTCGGGACTAGCGGGGATCGCCGGGGAGCTGTTTTTT. Translated: CASSSTASGLAGIAGELFF.

The CDR3: CASSLEEARAGNTIYF. The DNA for the CDR3 is TGTGCCAGCAGCTTAGAAGAGGCCAGGGCTGGAAACACCATATATTTT. V and J are TRBV7-9 and TRBJ1-3; tentative D call: TRBD1 (5 bases). Per germline, CDR1 SEHNR and CDR2 FQNEAQ (reference sequence). The CDR3 spans 16 residues. V gave up 1 base and J gave up 2 bases, with 12 bases separating them.

In its sample, this clone is medium-sized (0.01 to 0.1%). The gene calls are TRBV27 and TRBJ1-2; 8 nucleotides match TRBD1. The germline V gene has CDR1 MNHEY and CDR2 SMNVEV (reference sequence). The CDR3 loop spans 13 amino acids. V lost 5 bases to trimming and J lost 8 bases; unmatched junction nucleotides: 7. The CDR3 reads CASSPGQERGYTF. DNA for the CDR3: TGTGCCAGCAGTCCGGGACAGGAGAGAGGCTACACCTTC.

This chain links TRBV5-8 with TRBJ2-1, with D possibly TRBD1 on 6 matching bases. The V end was cut by 1 base, the J end by 10 bases, with 12 bases between. In germline, CDR1 is SGHTS, CDR2 YDEGEE. This CDR3 has 13 amino acids. CDR3 in DNA: TGTGCCAGCAGCTTGCCAGGGGCTAAGGAGCAGTTCTTC. Residues: CASSLPGAKEQFF.

V is TRBV5-6 and J is TRBJ2-5; 14 bases fit TRBD2. There are 15 residues in the CDR3. With V trimmed by 0 bases and J by 5 bases, 0 bases remained unmatched. Per the germline V gene, CDR1 is SGHDT and CDR2 is YYEEEE. The CDR3 spells CASSLGLAGGETQYF. The DNA for the CDR3 is TGTGCCAGCAGCTTGGGACTAGCGGGGGGGGAGACCCAGTACTTC.

The V gene is TRBV10-3, the J gene TRBJ1-1; 11 bases map to TRBD1. The CDR3 extends over 15 amino acids. The ends lost 3 bases at V and 4 bases at J; junction bases unmatched: 4. Germline CDR1 reads ENHRY; CDR2 reads SYGVKD. The CDR3 sequence: CAISEPGQGGTEAFF. In nucleotides, the CDR3 is TGTGCCATCAGTGAACCGGGACAGGGGGGCACTGAAGCTTTCTTT.

The chain recombines TRBV9 with TRBJ1-6, with D possibly TRBD1 on 5 matching bases. V was clipped by 4 bases and J by 2 bases, with 16 bases between them. Germline V gives CDR1 SGDLS, CDR2 YYNGEE. The CDR3 is made up of 17 amino acids. CDR3 nucleotide sequence: TGTGCCAGCAGCTCACGGGCCGAAGGGGCCTATAATTCACCCCTCCACTTT. Its protein product is CASSSRAEGAYNSPLHF. Using reference TRBV9 and TRBJ1-6 for the parts outside the CDR3, the full variable domain is DSGVTQTPKHLITATGQRVTLRCSPRSGDLSVYWYQQSLDQGLQFLIQYYNGEERAKGNILERFSAQQFPDLHSELNLSSLELGDSALYFCASSSRAEGAYNSPLHFGNGTRLTVT.

This clone showed up just a few times. V gene TRBV5-4 combines with J gene TRBJ2-5; no clear D gene. This CDR3 comprises 13 residues. Germline loops: CDR1 SGHNT, CDR2 YYREEE (reference sequence). Trimming stripped 1 base from V and 1 base from J, with 5 bases between. CDR3 in DNA: TGTGCCAGCAGCTTGACAGTCCAAGAGACCCAGTACTTC. Translated, it gives CASSLTVQETQYF.

V gene TRBV9 combines with J gene TRBJ2-1; 9 bases line up with TRBD1. V was clipped by 2 bases and J by 8 bases; unmatched bases: 5. Per the germline V gene, CDR1 is SGDLS and CDR2 is YYNGEE. This CDR3 contains 14 residues. DNA of the CDR3: TGTGCCAGCAGCGTCGAACAGGGGGCCGATGAGCAGTTCTTC. Residues: CASSVEQGADEQFF.

This chain joins TRBV10-3 and TRBJ2-3; possibly TRBD1 for D (6 bases). V was shortened by 4 bases and J by 6 bases, with 8 bases between the two germline ends. The CDR3 spans 12 residues. The germline V gene encodes CDR1 ENHRY and CDR2 SYGVKD. CDR3 sequence reads: CAISGQGDTQYF. The CDR3 DNA reads as TGTGCCATCAGTGGTCAGGGGGATACGCAGTATTTT.

The J gene is TRBJ1-5, the V gene TRBV5-6; maybe TRBD1 (6 bases). The CDR3 runs 13 residues. The V gene lost 5 bases and the J gene lost 6 bases, with 12 bases spanning the gap. Germline V gives CDR1 SGHDT, CDR2 YYEEEE. CDR3 DNA: TGTGCCAGCAGTGCGGGGGGCCGTCAGCCCCAGCATTTT. Its protein is CASSAGGRQPQHF. The whole variable domain, filled in from reference TRBV5-6 and TRBJ1-5, reads DAGVTQSPTHLIKTRGQQVTLRCSPKSGHDTVSWYQQALGQGPQFIFQYYEEEERQRGNFPDRFSGHQFPNYSSELNVNALLLGDSALYLCASSAGGRQPQHFGDGTRLSIL.

This CDR3 is CAWSSGRLQETQYF. For the CDR3, the DNA is TGTGCCTGGAGCTCCGGGAGGCTCCAAGAGACCCAGTACTTC. V is TRBV30 and J is TRBJ2-5; the match to TRBD2 covers 7 bases. The CDR3 consists of 14 residues. V lost 3 bases, J lost 1 base, and 5 bases stayed unmatched. Germline V lookup: CDR1 GTSNPN, CDR2 SVGIG (reference sequence).

This clone appeared a few times. The genes are TRBV5-4 and TRBJ1-1; 12 bases are a match to TRBD1. V shed 4 bases, J shed 1 base, and the junction held 8 bases outside the gene matches. The CDR3 is 17 amino acids. Germline CDR1 reads SGHNT; CDR2 reads YYREEE (reference sequence). The DNA of the CDR3 is TGTGCCAGCAGCAATGCCGGGACAGGGGGCAGGAACACTGAAGCTTTCTTT. Its translation: CASSNAGTGGRNTEAFF. Looking up the rest from reference TRBV5-4 and TRBJ1-1 gives the full variable domain: ETGVTQSPTHLIKTRGQQVTLRCSSQSGHNTVSWYQQALGQGPQFIFQYYREEENGRGNFPPRFSGLQFPNYSSELNVNALELDDSALYLCASSNAGTGGRNTEAFFGQGTRLTVV.

This clone came up once. The chain has TRBV19 and TRBJ2-5; 9 bases map to TRBD1. The length of the CDR3 is 15 residues. Germline values: CDR1 LNHDA, CDR2 SQIVND (reference sequence). Unmatched junction bases numbered 3, after V lost 3 bases and J lost 1 base. The CDR3, as DNA: TGTGCCAGTAGTATGAGGACAGGGGCCCAAGAGACCCAGTACTTC. Protein: CASSMRTGAQETQYF. Full variable domain (missing parts from reference TRBV19 and TRBJ2-5): DGGITQSPKYLFRKEGQNVTLSCEQNLNHDAMYWYRQDPGQGLRLIYYSQIVNDFQKGDIAEGYSVSREKKESFPLTVTSAQKNPTAFYLCASSMRTGAQETQYFGPGTRLLVL.

The chain recombines TRBV6-5 with TRBJ2-3; 9 bases match TRBD2. Germline trimming cut 0 bases from V and 4 bases from J; bases unmatched to any gene: 2. CDR1 MNHEY and CDR2 SVGAGI come from the germline V gene. The CDR3 length is 15 residues. CDR3 region: CASSYSGGGADTQYF. The CDR3 nucleotides read TGTGCCAGCAGTTACTCCGGCGGGGGGGCAGATACGCAGTATTTT.

The chain employs TRBV9 and TRBJ2-3, with a tentative D call TRBD2 (7 bases). The CDR3 length is 14 residues. Trimming cost V 3 bases and J 4 bases, with 12 bases left between them. Germline assignment: CDR1 SGDLS and CDR2 YYNGEE. This chain's CDR3 is CASSAGGGPDTQYF. The CDR3 nucleotides read TGTGCCAGCAGCGCAGGCGGGGGCCCAGATACGCAGTATTTT.

This clone was observed a handful of times. The chain's CDR3 is CASSWTGTGGPYEQYF. The CDR3 region has the DNA TGCGCCAGCAGCTGGACCGGGACAGGGGGACCCTACGAGCAGTACTTC. This rearrangement joins TRBV5-1 to TRBJ2-7; 11 positions agree with TRBD1. Germline CDR1 reads SGHRS; CDR2 reads YFSETQ. Germline trimming cut 3 bases from V and 2 bases from J; bases unmatched to any gene: 7. This CDR3 contains 16 residues.

The chain uses TRBV6-5 and TRBJ1-5, with TRBD1 matching over 8 bases. V gave up 6 bases and J gave up 6 bases; unmatched junction bases: 10. The length of the CDR3 is 15 residues. Germline V gene data show CDR1 as MNHEY and CDR2 as SVGAGI. The CDR3 region is CASRPRQGITQPQHF. The CDR3 DNA reads as TGTGCCAGCAGACCACGACAGGGGATTACTCAGCCCCAGCATTTT.

Written as DNA, the CDR3 is TGTGCCAGCAGCCCGCCCCTAGCGGGGGACTACAATGAGCAGTTCTTC. Amino acids: CASSPPLAGDYNEQFF. This rearrangement joins TRBV7-2 to TRBJ2-1; TRBD2 matches at 10 bases. The junction had 7 bases not matched to a gene; V was cut back by 5 bases and J by 3 bases. The CDR3 contains 16 residues. Germline values: CDR1 SGHTA, CDR2 FQGNSA.